These T cell receptor beta chains were read from a single sample in a study of shared clonotypes between healthy human individuals. TCRdb keeps only in-frame clones here, not all; method: immunoSEQ multiplex PCR. The table has roughly 1,100,000 clones, approximately 72% seen once; the top ten hold approximately 1.3%. Specimen: memory CD4+ T cells sorted from blood. The receptors derive from a man in his late teens or twenties in good health. The CDR3 runs from the conserved cysteine through the conserved F or W. Each record gives: V gene, clone size, J gene, CDR3 protein. Clone size, where shown, is once, few, many, or a class for clones that have expanded.

TRBV27	.	TRBJ2-2	CASRPGTGTTGELFF
TRBV21-1	.	TRBJ2-7	CASSSLWASGRYTYEQYF
TRBV6-5	.	TRBJ2-1	CASSYSGRGADNEQFF
TRBV6-4	.	TRBJ2-1	CASSDSATGVNEQFF
TRBV25-1	many	TRBJ2-3	CASSEGGVDTQYF
TRBV10-3	.	TRBJ2-7	CAISGRDSSSYEQYF
TRBV2	.	TRBJ2-3	CASSEGRGPSTDTQYF
TRBV6-5	.	TRBJ1-6	CASSYGIVPGNSPLHF
TRBV7-2	once	TRBJ2-1	CASSLEASGNEQFF
TRBV2	.	TRBJ2-2	CASNRERTGELFF
TRBV5-1	.	TRBJ2-2	CASSGGLRNTGELFF
TRBV5-4	.	TRBJ2-1	CASTSDRGLFEQFF
TRBV5-8	.	TRBJ2-2	CASTYGQSTGELFF
TRBV28	.	TRBJ1-4	CASSLGGPNEKLFF
TRBV5-1	.	TRBJ2-7	CASSLLAGSSWEQYF
TRBV5-1	.	TRBJ2-1	CASSSASGAFNEQFF
TRBV7-9	.	TRBJ2-1	CASSLRGQGLNEQFF
TRBV6-5	few	TRBJ2-7	CASSSGLAGVSYEQYF
TRBV10-1	.	TRBJ2-3	CASSDPGSLTDTQYF
TRBV6-1	.	TRBJ1-5	CASSDTANQPQHF
TRBV27	few	TRBJ1-2	CASSAHQDSGGYTF
TRBV7-9	few	TRBJ1-4	CASSLVGVNEKLFF
TRBV11-2	.	TRBJ1-4	CASSPRQGAIEKLFF
TRBV7-2	once	TRBJ1-1	CASSLWSGSNTEAFF
TRBV7-2	.	TRBJ2-5	CASSTGLTGGETQYF